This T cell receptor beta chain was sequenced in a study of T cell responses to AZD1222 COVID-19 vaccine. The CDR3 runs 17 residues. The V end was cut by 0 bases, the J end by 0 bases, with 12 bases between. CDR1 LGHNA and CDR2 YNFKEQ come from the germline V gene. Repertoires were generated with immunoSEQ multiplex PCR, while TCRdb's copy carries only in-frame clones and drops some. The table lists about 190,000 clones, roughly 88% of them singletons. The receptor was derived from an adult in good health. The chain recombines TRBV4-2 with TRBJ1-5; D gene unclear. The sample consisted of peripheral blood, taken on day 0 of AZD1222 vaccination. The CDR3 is CASSQDSLAVSNQPQHF. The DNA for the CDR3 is TGTGCCAGCAGCCAAGATAGTCTCGCCGTTAGCAATCAGCCCCAGCATTTT.